These 28 T cell receptor beta chains were sequenced from one sample in a study of blood T cell repertoires in COVID-19. TCRdb keeps only in-frame clones here, not all; method: immunoSEQ multiplex PCR. The sample shows 200,000 to 250,000 clones, more than 70% of them seen only once. Source material: peripheral blood. These receptors all come from a woman in her forties who had recovered from COVID-19.

This chain uses TRBV5-4 with TRBJ2-3; 8 bases match TRBD2. Germline CDR1 and CDR2: SGHNT and YYREEE (reference sequence). CDR3 size: 16 residues. J was trimmed by 0 bases and V by 2 bases; bases with no gene match: 5. CDR3 loop: CASSLWRGASTDTQYF. The CDR3 DNA reads TGTGCCAGCAGCTTATGGCGGGGGGCTAGCACAGATACGCAGTATTTT.

This clone was counted between two and nine times. In nucleotides, the CDR3 is TGTGCCAGCAGCTCGGGACTAGCGGGAGGCCGAAACAATGAGCAGTTCTTC. Translated: CASSSGLAGGRNNEQFF. This sequence joins TRBV11-2 and TRBJ2-1; 15 positions agree with TRBD2. The germline CDR1 and CDR2 sequences are SGHAT and FQNNGV. This CDR3 comprises 17 residues. The trim removed 4 bases at V and 5 bases at J, leaving 6 bases unmatched.

The chain links TRBV7-2 to TRBJ1-1, with unresolved D. The V end lost 0 bases, the J end lost 2 bases, and 4 bases lay between the germline ends. Germline V gene sequence: CDR1 SGHTA, CDR2 FQGNSA. There are 13 residues in the CDR3. Written as DNA, the CDR3 is TGTGCCAGCAGCTTAGCCAGAAACACTGAAGCTTTCTTT. Translating gives CASSLARNTEAFF.

The chain uses TRBV27 and TRBJ2-7; TRBD1 might be the D (6 bases). With 8 bases removed from V and 0 bases from J, the gap between germline ends came to 20 bases. Germline lookup yields CDR1 MNHEY and CDR2 SMNVEV (reference sequence). CDR3 length: 16 amino acids. This CDR3 is CASGELTGASSYEQYF. The CDR3 coding sequence is TGTGCCAGCGGGGAATTGACAGGCGCCTCCTCCTACGAGCAGTACTTC.

The rearrangement joins TRBV6-1 to TRBJ2-5; 13 bases line up with TRBD2. J gave up 2 bases and V 1 base, and 1 base lay outside the gene matches. The CDR3 has 16 amino acids. Germline V gene data show CDR1 as MNHNS and CDR2 as SASEGT. As DNA, the CDR3 is TGTGCCAGCAGTGAAGGACTAGCGGGGGGTCAAGAGACCCAGTACTTC. It codes for CASSEGLAGGQETQYF.

CDR3 loop: CASSQDPPPGNYGYTF. The CDR3 DNA follows: TGCGCCAGCAGCCAAGACCCCCCCCCGGGAAACTATGGCTACACCTTC. V is TRBV4-3 and J is TRBJ1-2, with D unclear. Trimming stripped 0 bases from V and 2 bases from J, with 13 bases between. This CDR3 comprises 16 residues. From germline, CDR1 is LGHNA and CDR2 YSLEER.

V and J are TRBV6-1 and TRBJ1-5; no clear D. Per germline, CDR1 MNHNS and CDR2 SASEGT. The CDR3 is made up of 17 amino acids. V lost 4 bases, J lost 7 bases, and 23 bases lay in between. DNA for the CDR3: TGTGCCAGCAGTGGGCGAAAGTCGGCCTCTACAGCACAGCCCCAGCATTTT. It codes for CASSGRKSASTAQPQHF.

A few counts support this clone. V usage is TRBV3-1 (or the pseudogene TRBV3-2) and J usage is TRBJ2-7; 9 positions match TRBD1. Germline V gene data show CDR1 as LGHDT and CDR2 as YNNKEL (reference sequence). The J segment lost 5 bases and the V segment lost 5 bases, leaving 10 bases of the junction unmatched. The length of the CDR3 is 15 residues. CDR3 protein: CASSNTGTGFNEQYF. The CDR3 DNA reads TGTGCCAGCAGCAACACCGGGACAGGGTTCAACGAGCAGTACTTC.

The chain is built from TRBV2 and TRBJ2-1; 9 bases align to TRBD1. V lost 7 bases and J lost 4; bases outside the gene matches: 11. Germline CDR1 reads SNHLY; CDR2 reads FYNNEI. The CDR3 extends over 16 amino acids. CDR3 region: CASKRLQGAGYNEQFF. The DNA for the CDR3 is TGTGCCAGCAAGCGATTACAGGGGGCGGGGTACAATGAGCAGTTCTTC.

The chain has TRBV21-1 and TRBJ2-7; TRBD1, the D gene given by the table, was not confirmed from the DNA. TRBV21-1 is a listed pseudogene. The CDR3 is 16 amino acids. The CDR3 reads CASSKGRDSLHYEQYF. For the CDR3, the DNA is TGTGCCAGCAGCAAAGGCCGGGACAGCCTTCACTACGAGCAGTACTTC.

This clone was picked up one time. This chain joins TRBV30 and TRBJ1-3; D call uncertain. V was pared by 1 base and J by 6 bases, with 16 bases between. CDR3 length: 15 amino acids. Germline lookup yields CDR1 GTSNPN and CDR2 SVGIG (reference sequence). The CDR3: CAWSAQRSMANTIYF. CDR3 coding DNA: TGTGCCTGGAGTGCACAACGCTCGATGGCAAACACCATATATTTT.

V usage is TRBV5-5 and J usage is TRBJ1-6; D is undetermined. Germline V gives CDR1 SGHKS, CDR2 YYEKEE (reference sequence). This CDR3 is 13 amino acids long. With 1 base removed from V and 7 bases from J, the gap between germline ends came to 6 bases. The CDR3 here is CASSLTGNSPLHF. CDR3 bases: TGTGCCAGCAGCTTGACGGGAAATTCACCCCTCCACTTT. Looking up the rest from reference TRBV5-5 and TRBJ1-6 gives the full variable domain: DAGVTQSPTHLIKTRGQQVTLRCSPISGHKSVSWYQQVLGQGPQFIFQYYEKEERGRGNFPDRFSARQFPNYSSELNVNALLLGDSALYLCASSLTGNSPLHFGNGTRLTVT.

This clone has only one observation. The chain is built from TRBV7-9 and TRBJ2-7, with D perhaps TRBD2 (5 bases). V was cut by 2 bases and J by 5 bases, with 7 bases left in between. Germline V lookup: CDR1 SEHNR, CDR2 FQNEAQ (reference sequence). The CDR3 length is 12 residues. The CDR3 loop is CASSLRGHEQYF. The CDR3 DNA reads as TGTGCCAGCAGCTTAAGAGGGCACGAGCAGTACTTC.

The CDR3 nucleotides read TGTGCCAGCAGTTCTCCCGGACTAGCGGGGGGGCCTGGCACCGGGGAGCTGTTTTTT. It encodes CASSSPGLAGGPGTGELFF. V is TRBV28 and J is TRBJ2-2, with 15 bases that match TRBD2. After removal of 4 bases from V and 4 bases from J, the junction contained 10 bases not matched to a gene. Per the germline V gene, CDR1 is MDHEN and CDR2 is SYDVKM. The length of the CDR3 is 19 residues.

This clone was seen many times. The chain employs TRBV6-5 and TRBJ1-5; D perhaps matches TRBD1 (6 bases). This CDR3 has 14 amino acids. With 0 bases removed from V and 5 bases from J, the gap between germline ends came to 8 bases. The germline gives CDR1 MNHEY, CDR2 SVGAGI. The chain's CDR3 is CASSYSRGYQPQHF. The DNA of the CDR3 is TGTGCCAGCAGTTACTCGAGGGGGTATCAGCCCCAGCATTTT.

V is TRBV6-5 and J is TRBJ2-2, with TRBD1 matching 9 bases. CDR3 size: 16 residues. V trimming: 1 base; J trimming: 6 bases; junction bases outside the gene matches: 6. Germline lookup yields CDR1 MNHEY and CDR2 SVGAGI. CDR3 protein: CASSYLGTGSSGELFF. The CDR3 DNA sequence: TGTGCCAGCAGTTACTTAGGGACAGGGTCCTCCGGGGAGCTGTTTTTT.

The rearrangement uses TRBV5-8 and TRBJ1-5, with D possibly being TRBD1 (5 bases). The germline V gene encodes CDR1 SGHTS and CDR2 YDEGEE. Trimming left V 2 bases short and J 7 bases short, with 10 bases between. This CDR3 region has 13 residues. The CDR3: CASSLSREQPQHF. CDR3 bases: TGTGCCAGCAGCTTAAGCAGGGAACAGCCCCAGCATTTT. Together with reference TRBV5-8 and TRBJ1-5, the CDR3 gives the full variable domain: EAGVTQSPTHLIKTRGQQATLRCSPISGHTSVYWYQQALGLGLQFLLWYDEGEERNRGNFPPRFSGRQFPNYSSELNVNALELEDSALYLCASSLSREQPQHFGDGTRLSIL.

The CDR3 DNA sequence: TGTGCCAGCAGCTTAGCACTTAGCGGGAACACAGATACGCAGTATTTT. Protein: CASSLALSGNTDTQYF. The rearrangement uses TRBV5-6 and TRBJ2-3; TRBD2 matches 8 bases. The CDR3 loop spans 16 amino acids. Germline V gene lookup returns CDR1 SGHDT and CDR2 YYEEEE. With 2 bases clipped from V and 2 bases from J, the junction kept 7 bases outside the gene matches.

The J gene is TRBJ2-7, the V gene TRBV3-1 (or the pseudogene TRBV3-2); 10 bases are shared with TRBD2. The CDR3 extends over 15 amino acids. The germline gives CDR1 LGHDT, CDR2 YNNKEL (reference sequence). V trimming: 0 bases; J trimming: 3 bases; junction bases outside the gene matches: 2. As DNA, the CDR3 is TGTGCCAGCAGCCAAGATGCTAGCGGGGGCTACGAGCAGTACTTC. It is translated as CASSQDASGGYEQYF.

The V call is TRBV7-2, the J call TRBJ1-3, with D perhaps TRBD1 (6 bases). In germline, CDR1 is SGHTA, CDR2 FQGNSA. Trimming took off 5 bases at V and 0 bases at J, with 14 bases between the two ends. The CDR3 is 16 residues long. CDR3 sequence: CASSLGQLNSGNTIYF. The CDR3 DNA sequence: TGTGCCAGCAGCCTTGGACAGCTGAACTCTGGAAACACCATATATTTT.

The J gene is TRBJ2-7, the V gene TRBV7-9; 9 bases fit TRBD2. Germline V gene sequence: CDR1 SEHNR, CDR2 FQNEAQ (reference sequence). The CDR3 sequence is 15 residues long. Trimming cost V 4 bases and J 6 bases; bases outside gene matches: 10. The CDR3 loop reads CASSYSLAGVSEQYF. CDR3 nucleotides: TGTGCCAGCAGCTACTCCTTAGCGGGAGTATCCGAGCAGTACTTC. Full variable domain (remainder filled in from reference TRBV7-9 and TRBJ2-7): DTGVSQNPRHKITKRGQNVTFRCDPISEHNRLYWYRQTLGQGPEFLTYFQNEAQLEKSRLLSDRFSAERPKGSFSTLEIQRTEQGDSAMYLCASSYSLAGVSEQYFGPGTRLTVT.

The chain joins TRBV5-1 to TRBJ1-3; D unclear. The V end was cut by 4 bases, the J end by 1 base, with 9 bases between. The germline V gene encodes CDR1 SGHRS and CDR2 YFSETQ. This CDR3 spans 14 amino acids. Written as DNA, the CDR3 is TGCGCCAGCAGCCCAGGTCTGTCTGGAAACACCATATATTTT. Translated: CASSPGLSGNTIYF.

This chain links TRBV5-1 with TRBJ2-1, with 11 nucleotides matching TRBD1. Looked up from germline, CDR1 is SGHRS and CDR2 is YFSETQ. V was pared by 0 bases and J by 7 bases, with 6 bases of the junction left unmatched. The CDR3 length is 16 residues. As DNA, the CDR3 is TGCGCCAGCAGCTTGGAAGGACAGGGGGCGCGGAATGAGCAGTTCTTC. Encoded protein: CASSLEGQGARNEQFF. Full variable domain (outside the CDR3, taken from reference TRBV5-1 and TRBJ2-1): KAGVTQTPRYLIKTRGQQVTLSCSPISGHRSVSWYQQTPGQGLQFLFEYFSETQRNKGNFPGRFSGRQFSNSRSEMNVSTLELGDSALYLCASSLEGQGARNEQFFGPGTRLTVL.

V usage is TRBV15 and J usage is TRBJ2-6; D remains unclear. V was trimmed by 0 bases and J by 2 bases, leaving 5 bases between them. This CDR3 has 15 residues. Per the germline V gene, CDR1 is LNHNV and CDR2 is YYDKDF (reference sequence). This chain's CDR3 is CATSRDRPGANVLTF. The CDR3, as DNA: TGTGCCACCAGCAGAGATCGTCCTGGGGCCAACGTCCTGACTTTC.

The chain uses TRBV5-1 and TRBJ2-1, with TRBD2 matching over 10 bases. Germline trimming cut 5 bases from V and 9 bases from J; bases unmatched to any gene: 8. The germline V gene has CDR1 SGHRS and CDR2 YFSETQ. The CDR3 runs to 14 residues. The CDR3: CASRLAGEWAEQFF. CDR3 DNA sequence: TGCGCCAGCAGGCTAGCGGGGGAGTGGGCTGAGCAGTTCTTC.

Written as DNA, the CDR3 is TGCGCCAGCAGCTTGGCCAGGGGCACCGGGGAGCTGTTTTTT. Its protein product is CASSLARGTGELFF. The chain uses TRBV5-1 and TRBJ2-2, with D possibly matching TRBD1 (6 bases). The V and J ends lost 0 bases and 4 bases respectively, with 7 bases between them. The length of the CDR3 is 14 residues. Per germline, CDR1 SGHRS and CDR2 YFSETQ.

This clone was seen only once. This chain connects TRBV7-8 to TRBJ2-4; TRBD2 is a possible D gene (6 bases). The CDR3 is made up of 15 amino acids. The V gene's germline CDR1 is SGHVS and CDR2 FQNEAQ. Between the trimmed V and J ends, which lost 6 bases and 2 bases, there was a span of 14 bases. CDR3 loop: CASSLRETTKNIQYF. DNA for the CDR3: TGTGCCAGCAGTCTGCGGGAAACTACCAAAAACATTCAGTACTTC.

The CDR3 sequence is CASSSRRGPGQETQYF. As DNA, the CDR3 is TGTGCCAGCAGCTCCCGCAGAGGGCCGGGCCAAGAGACCCAGTACTTC. V gene TRBV11-2 combines with J gene TRBJ2-5; D may be TRBD2 (5 bases). V was clipped by 4 bases and J by 1 base, with 16 bases between them. The CDR3 has 16 amino acids. CDR1 and CDR2 from the germline V gene are SGHAT and FQNNGV. The variable domain in full, completed from reference TRBV11-2 and TRBJ2-5, reads EAGVAQSPRYKIIEKRQSVAFWCNPISGHATLYWYQQILGQGPKLLIQFQNNGVVDDSQLPKDRFSAERLKGVDSTLKIQPAKLEDSAVYLCASSSRRGPGQETQYFGPGTRLLVL.